The 2 T cell receptor beta chains reported below all come from one sample, sequenced in a study of human T cells and chemical hapten exposure. The time point is: patch test 1, 2 weeks after DPC sensitization. The treatment here: therapeutic diphenylcyclopropenone sensitization with weekly scalp DPC. MiXCR, applied by TCRdb to the RACE reads, yields one record per CDR3 protein. The table records approximately 340,000 distinct CDR3 sequences, about 7% of them present only once. The sample here was whole blood, taken in connection with sensitization to the hapten diphenylcyclopropenone (DPC). All receptors derive from a woman younger than 35 with alopecia areata. Some clones in this sample may be carry-over from other donors' samples.

This clonotype appeared a few times. The gene calls are TRBV28 and TRBJ1-5, with 7 bases identical to TRBD1. The CDR3 consists of 13 residues. Germline V gene data show CDR1 as MDHEN and CDR2 as SYDVKM. The V and J ends lost 7 bases and 6 bases, in that order; junction bases with no gene match: 6. Here the CDR3 reads CASITGAIQPQHF. CDR3 nucleotide sequence: TGTGCCAGCATTACAGGGGCGATTCAGCCCCAGCATTTT.

This chain connects TRBV5-1 to TRBJ2-1; 8 nucleotides line up with TRBD2. Trimming at V came to 4 bases and at J to 4 bases, leaving 10 bases not matched to a gene. CDR1 and CDR2 (germline): SGHRS, YFSETQ. There are 16 residues in the CDR3. CDR3 nucleotides: TGCGCCAGCAGCCAGGGTGGCGGGGGGTTTTACAATGAGCAGTTCTTC. It is translated as CASSQGGGGFYNEQFF.